This section outlines one T cell receptor beta chain sequence together with its context. Produced via immunoSEQ multiplex PCR; TCRdb's table is partial and in-frame only. This table has 11,000 to 15,000 clones, roughly four fifths appearing once. This specimen belongs to a study of tumor-infiltrating lymphocytes in localized non-small cell lung cancer. About the study: The cohort mixed smokers and never-smokers, several histologies, and some post-neoadjuvant-chemotherapy samples.

CDR1 is MDHEN and CDR2 is SYDVKM in the germline V gene. The CDR3 totals 17 residues. Trimming took 5 bases from V and 3 from J; bases not matched to a gene: 10. The clonotype was recovered from a human donor with non-small cell lung cancer. Material: lung tumor tissue. The chain recombines TRBV28 with TRBJ2-3; the match to TRBD2 covers 11 bases. DNA for the CDR3: TGTGCCAGCAGTCCCCGTATACTAGCGGGAGCAACAGATACGCAGTATTTT. It is translated as CASSPRILAGATDTQYF.